Below, 19 T cell receptor beta chains from the same sample are listed, as sequenced in a study of cytomegalovirus exposure and HLA in healthy donors. The primer mix had 60 Vbeta and 13 Jbeta primers. Measured with immunoSEQ multiplex PCR; TCRdb has only the in-frame clones, and not every one. The repertoire holds 65,000 to 75,000 clones, with 74% as singletons. Sample: PBMCs. The receptors were gathered from a woman between 55 and 75 years old in good health and CMV-seropositive.

This chain uses TRBV5-1 with TRBJ2-1, with D maybe TRBD1 (5 bases). The V gene's germline CDR1 is SGHRS and CDR2 YFSETQ. The CDR3 extends over 13 amino acids. Trimming took off 8 bases at V and 1 base at J, with 10 bases between the two ends. The CDR3 nucleotides are TGCGCCAGTCACGGACAATCCTACAATGAGCAGTTCTTC. This sequence encodes CASHGQSYNEQFF.

This rearrangement joins TRBV29-1 to TRBJ1-2; TRBD1 might be the D (5 bases). This CDR3 comprises 13 residues. Trimming cost V 6 bases and J 1 base, with 12 bases left between them. Per germline, CDR1 SQVTM and CDR2 ANQGSEA. The CDR3 sequence: CSVMGEGNYGYTF. The DNA of the CDR3 is TGCAGCGTGATGGGGGAGGGTAACTATGGCTACACCTTC.

This chain connects TRBV10-1 to TRBJ2-5; TRBD1 might be the D (6 bases). Germline CDR1 reads WNHNN; CDR2 reads SYGVQD (reference sequence). V was trimmed by 0 bases and J by 6 bases, leaving 11 bases between them. CDR3 size: 14 residues. CDR3 sequence reads: CASSESGQGKTQYF. The CDR3, as DNA: TGCGCCAGCAGTGAGTCTGGTCAGGGGAAGACCCAGTACTTC.

This sequence joins TRBV30 and TRBJ2-5, with D unresolved. CDR1 is GTSNPN, CDR2 SVGIG, per germline (reference sequence). Trimming took off 0 bases at V and 1 base at J, with 6 bases between the two ends. The CDR3 is 13 residues long. The CDR3 loop is CAWSVMAQETQYF. The CDR3 DNA follows: TGTGCCTGGAGTGTAATGGCCCAAGAGACCCAGTACTTC.

This clone was seen only a few times. CDR3 DNA sequence: TGTGCCAGCAGCCCCCGGGACACGTTCTATGGCTACACCTTC. Translated, it gives CASSPRDTFYGYTF. The chain has TRBV5-6 and TRBJ1-2, with D possibly TRBD1 on 6 matching bases. The CDR3 extends over 14 amino acids. CDR1 and CDR2 from the germline V gene are SGHDT and YYEEEE. Trimming removed 4 bases at V and 4 bases at J, with 14 bases between.

This chain joins TRBV19 and TRBJ1-5, with 7 bases identical to TRBD1. J lost 2 bases, V lost 9 bases, and 7 bases had no gene match. CDR1 and CDR2 from the germline V gene are LNHDA and SQIVND (reference sequence). The CDR3 is 14 amino acids. The CDR3 here is CARTDRVGNQPQHF. CDR3 DNA sequence: TGTGCCAGGACCGACAGGGTGGGCAATCAGCCCCAGCATTTT. Full variable domain (remainder filled in from reference TRBV19 and TRBJ1-5): DGGITQSPKYLFRKEGQNVTLSCEQNLNHDAMYWYRQDPGQGLRLIYYSQIVNDFQKGDIAEGYSVSREKKESFPLTVTSAQKNPTAFYLCARTDRVGNQPQHFGDGTRLSIL.

The chain uses TRBV5-6 and TRBJ2-3, with 8 bases aligning to TRBD2. The CDR3 consists of 15 residues. Germline CDR1 SGHDT, CDR2 YYEEEE. The junction had 2 bases not matched to a gene; V was cut back by 0 bases and J by 2 bases. In DNA, the CDR3 is TGTGCCAGCAGCTTGGGCGGGAGGACCACAGATACGCAGTATTTT. Its protein is CASSLGGRTTDTQYF.

This clone turned up a few times. DNA for the CDR3: TGTGCCAGCAGTGAAGGACTGCTGAACACTGAAGCTTTCTTT. Protein: CASSEGLLNTEAFF. The chain combines TRBV2 with TRBJ1-1; D remains ambiguous. CDR3 length equals 14 residues. Germline values: CDR1 SNHLY, CDR2 FYNNEI. V gave up 1 base and J gave up 0 bases, with 6 bases separating them.

The chain links TRBV10-3 to TRBJ2-5, with TRBD1 matching 9 bases. Trimming removed 6 bases from V and 5 bases from J; junction bases left unmatched: 4. This CDR3 is 13 amino acids long. CDR1 is ENHRY, CDR2 SYGVKD, per germline. CDR3: CAIRGDRAETQYF. The CDR3 nucleotides read TGTGCCATCAGGGGGGACAGGGCTGAGACCCAGTACTTC.

This clone was picked up one time. The rearrangement joins TRBV19 to TRBJ2-7; D call uncertain. In germline, CDR1 is LNHDA, CDR2 SQIVND (reference sequence). V lost 4 bases and J lost 0, with 16 bases in between. The CDR3 has 16 residues. The CDR3 reads CASSTLPGTTSYEQYF. The CDR3, as DNA: TGTGCCAGTAGTACCCTCCCCGGAACTACCTCCTACGAGCAGTACTTC.

This clone turned up a few times. The chain has TRBV4-1 and TRBJ2-5, with TRBD1 as a possible D gene (5 bases). There are 15 residues in the CDR3. V shed 0 bases and J shed 6 bases, with 14 bases lying between them. Germline lookup yields CDR1 MGHRA and CDR2 YSYEKL. CDR3 DNA: TGCGCCAGCAGCCAAGATCAGGGAATGGTAAAGACCCAGTACTTC. Protein: CASSQDQGMVKTQYF.

The chain combines TRBV2 with TRBJ1-5; 11 positions agree with TRBD1. There are 14 residues in the CDR3. The V gene end was trimmed by 7 bases and the J gene end by 4 bases; junction bases not matched to a gene: 3. CDR1 is SNHLY and CDR2 is FYNNEI in the germline V gene. As DNA, the CDR3 is TGTGCCAGCACCGGGACAGGGGGAAATCAGCCCCAGCATTTT. This translates into CASTGTGGNQPQHF.

The V call is TRBV10-2, the J call TRBJ2-7; D remains ambiguous. The CDR3 totals 13 residues. With 2 bases removed from V and 3 bases from J, the gap between germline ends came to 8 bases. CDR1 is WSHSY and CDR2 is SAAADI in the germline V gene. CDR3 in DNA: TGCGCCAGCAGTGAGAAGACTCTCTACGAGCAGTACTTC. This sequence encodes CASSEKTLYEQYF.

This clone is a singleton in its sample. The chain employs TRBV7-6 and TRBJ2-5, with a weak D call TRBD1 (6 bases). Trimming removed 2 bases at V and 1 base at J, with 11 bases between. CDR3 length equals 15 residues. Germline V gene sequence: CDR1 SGHVS, CDR2 FNYEAQ. The CDR3 loop is CASSLFRTAQETQYF. In nucleotides, the CDR3 is TGTGCCAGCAGCTTATTCCGGACAGCCCAAGAGACCCAGTACTTC.

The chain uses TRBV30 and TRBJ2-7, with TRBD2 as a possible D gene (7 bases). The ends were cut back, 6 bases at V and 6 bases at J, with 18 bases in the middle. CDR3 length: 13 amino acids. Germline values: CDR1 GTSNPN, CDR2 SVGIG (reference sequence). CDR3 nucleotides: TGTGCCTGCGGAGAGGGGGGGCCGCGCGAGCAGTACTTC. Its translation: CACGEGGPREQYF.

In its sample, this clone was seen a few times. V and J are TRBV6-5 and TRBJ2-7; possible D gene TRBD1, 6 bases. In germline, CDR1 is MNHEY, CDR2 SVGAGI. The CDR3 is made up of 14 amino acids. Trimming stripped 2 bases from V and 3 bases from J, with 11 bases between. CDR3 coding DNA: TGTGCCAGCAGTTACCACAGGGAACTCTACGAGCAGTACTTC. Translation: CASSYHRELYEQYF.

The chain is built from TRBV2 and TRBJ2-2; a weak D match, TRBD1 (5 bases). Germline V gives CDR1 SNHLY, CDR2 FYNNEI. The V end lost 6 bases, the J end lost 4 bases, and 9 bases lay between the germline ends. There are 13 residues in the CDR3. CDR3 nucleotide sequence: TGTGCCAGCAGGCAGGGTTTCACCGGGGAGCTGTTTTTT. Amino acid sequence: CASRQGFTGELFF.

V and J are TRBV5-1 and TRBJ2-7; a weak D match, TRBD2 (6 bases). Trimming took 6 bases from V and 6 from J, leaving 16 bases between them. The length of the CDR3 is 13 residues. The V gene's germline CDR1 is SGHRS and CDR2 YFSETQ. This chain's CDR3 is CASMTEGPGEQYF. The CDR3 bases are TGCGCCAGCATGACGGAGGGTCCTGGCGAGCAGTACTTC.

The CDR3 region is CASSRNSGGDHIQYF. CDR3 nucleotide sequence: TGTGCCAGCAGCCGCAATAGCGGGGGCGACCACATTCAGTACTTC. The rearrangement links TRBV28 to TRBJ2-4; TRBD2 matches 9 bases. The CDR3 covers 15 residues. Trimming at V came to 6 bases and at J to 8 bases, leaving 11 bases not matched to a gene. Germline V CDR1 and CDR2: MDHEN, SYDVKM.